The 10 T cell receptor beta chains below all came from one sample that was sequenced in a study of T-cell memory formation after mild COVID-19. TCRdb redid the calling of the 5' RACE reads with MiXCR, one entry per CDR3 protein. The data contain approximately 290,000 distinct CDR3 sequences, roughly 19% of them seen just once; the ten biggest clones take up roughly 21%. The source material was PBMCs or a T cell subset sorted from them (not recorded which). The receptor source for this set is a man younger than 35 who had mild COVID-19 (a few samples of this study predate the infection). Cell type and time point are not known.

A few counts support this clonotype. The chain couples TRBV10-2 to TRBJ2-5, with 10 bases that match TRBD2. Germline CDR1 is WSHSY and CDR2 is SAAADI. With V trimmed by 2 bases and J by 10 bases, 4 bases remained unmatched. This CDR3 has 13 amino acids. The CDR3 is CASSEIAGGRQYF. The CDR3 region has the DNA TGCGCCAGCAGTGAGATAGCGGGGGGACGCCAGTACTTC.

The sample holds many counts of this clonotype. V usage is TRBV20-1 and J usage is TRBJ2-3, with D uncertain. Germline V gene lookup returns CDR1 DFQATT and CDR2 SNEGSKA (reference sequence). Trimming took off 1 base at V and 0 bases at J, with 8 bases between the two ends. CDR3 size: 14 residues. CDR3 residues: CSARGLASTDTQYF. In nucleotides, the CDR3 is TGCAGTGCTAGAGGACTTGCGAGCACAGATACGCAGTATTTT.

This clonotype was seen a few times. This chain joins TRBV5-1 and TRBJ2-1, with TRBD1 as a possible D gene (8 bases). Looked up from germline, CDR1 is SGHRS and CDR2 is YFSETQ. The CDR3 has 17 residues. With 5 bases removed from V and 3 bases from J, the gap between germline ends came to 21 bases. The CDR3 bases are TGCGCCAGCAGAGCGGGACAGGTCCCCCTATTCTACAATGAGCAGTTCTTC. Translation gives CASRAGQVPLFYNEQFF.

This clonotype was found a few times. This rearrangement joins TRBV7-8 to TRBJ2-1; D assignment may be TRBD1 or TRBD2 (6 bases each). The germline gives CDR1 SGHVS, CDR2 FQNEAQ. The V end was cut by 4 bases, the J end by 11 bases, with 21 bases between. This CDR3 has 15 residues. The CDR3 is CASSSDSGGTPQQFF. As DNA, the CDR3 is TGTGCCAGCAGCTCCGACTCCGGGGGCACGCCCCAGCAGTTCTTC.

The chain couples TRBV20-1 to TRBJ1-2, with D uncertain. CDR1 is DFQATT and CDR2 is SNEGSKA in the germline V gene (reference sequence). The CDR3 totals 12 residues. With 6 bases removed from V and 2 bases from J, the gap between germline ends came to 10 bases. CDR3 residues: CSAKFGNYGYTF. As DNA, the CDR3 is TGCAGTGCGAAGTTCGGGAACTATGGCTACACCTTC.

The V call is TRBV20-1, the J call TRBJ1-5, with 10 positions matching TRBD1. Germline CDR1 reads DFQATT; CDR2 reads SNEGSKA (reference sequence). The CDR3 is 16 residues long. Germline trimming cut 6 bases from V and 0 bases from J; bases unmatched to any gene: 8. The CDR3 here is CSARTGGGNSNQPQHF. For the CDR3, the DNA is TGCAGTGCGAGGACAGGGGGTGGGAATAGCAATCAGCCCCAGCATTTT.

This clonotype was found a few times. The chain combines TRBV7-2 with TRBJ1-1; D not certain. CDR3 size: 17 residues. Trimming took off 0 bases at V and 4 bases at J, with 18 bases between the two ends. The germline V gene has CDR1 SGHTA and CDR2 FQGNSA. CDR3 DNA sequence: TGTGCCAGCAGCTTAGCCCCAGGCAAGGAGCGGTTCACTGAAGCTTTCTTT. Protein: CASSLAPGKERFTEAFF.

This clonotype occurred a few times. The gene calls are TRBV18 and TRBJ2-7, with D possibly being TRBD2 (5 bases). The CDR3 length is 12 residues. The germline V gene encodes CDR1 KGHSH and CDR2 LQKENI. Between the trimmed V and J ends, which lost 4 bases and 3 bases, there was a span of 7 bases. Written as DNA, the CDR3 is TGTGCCAGCTCACTTAGCGACTACGAGCAGTACTTC. Encoded protein: CASSLSDYEQYF.

This clonotype was found once. CDR3 residues: CASSPRPRISGNTIYF. Here the CDR3 DNA reads TGTGCCAGCAGTCCCCGGCCCCGAATCTCTGGAAACACCATATATTTT. The chain carries TRBV6-5 and TRBJ1-3; no clear D. CDR3 length: 16 residues. Germline values: CDR1 MNHEY, CDR2 SVGAGI. V lost 5 bases to trimming and J lost 0 bases, with 14 bases between them.

The V gene is TRBV11-1, the J gene TRBJ2-5; 8 positions match TRBD2. CDR3 size: 14 residues. Per the germline V gene, CDR1 is SGHAT and CDR2 is FQDESV (reference sequence). Losses at the gene ends were 8 bases for V and 1 base for J; bases not matched to a gene: 6. The CDR3 loop reads CASVRGGLQETQYF. The CDR3 coding sequence is TGTGCCAGCGTCCGCGGGGGGCTCCAAGAGACCCAGTACTTC.